This T cell receptor (beta chain) was captured by sequencing in a study of control samples from healthy donors and cancer patients. Sequenced by immunoSEQ multiplex PCR; TCRdb stores in-frame clones only, minus some. This table has some 97,000 clones, roughly nine tenths appearing once. The CDR3 has 14 amino acids. V dropped 3 bases and J dropped 2 bases, with 10 bases sitting between them. Germline loops: CDR1 MGHDK, CDR2 SYGVNS. The chain couples TRBV25-1 to TRBJ2-5; D unclear. Sequencing was performed on blood. The clonotype comes from a woman aged 50 to 60 in good health. The CDR3 DNA is TGTGCCAGCAGTGATACCCAGAAACAAGAGACCCAGTACTTC. Its translation is CASSDTQKQETQYF.